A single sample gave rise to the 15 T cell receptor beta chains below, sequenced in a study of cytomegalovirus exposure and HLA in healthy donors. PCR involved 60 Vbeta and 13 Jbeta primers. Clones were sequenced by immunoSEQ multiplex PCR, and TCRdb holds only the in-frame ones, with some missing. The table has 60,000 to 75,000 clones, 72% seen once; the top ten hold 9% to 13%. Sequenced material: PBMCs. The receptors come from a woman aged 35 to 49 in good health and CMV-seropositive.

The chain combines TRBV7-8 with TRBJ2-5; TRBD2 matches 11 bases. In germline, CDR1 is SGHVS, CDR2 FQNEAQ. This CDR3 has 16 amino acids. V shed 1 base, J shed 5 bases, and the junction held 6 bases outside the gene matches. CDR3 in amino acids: CASSLVVAGGPETQYF. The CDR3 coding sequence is TGTGCCAGCAGCTTAGTTGTAGCGGGGGGGCCCGAGACCCAGTACTTC.

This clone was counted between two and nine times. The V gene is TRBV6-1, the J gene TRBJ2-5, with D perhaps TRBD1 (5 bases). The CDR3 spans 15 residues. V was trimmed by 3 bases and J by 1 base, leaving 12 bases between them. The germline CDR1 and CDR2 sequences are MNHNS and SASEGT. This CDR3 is CASSEGQELQETQYF. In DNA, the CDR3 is TGTGCCAGCAGTGAGGGGCAGGAGCTCCAAGAGACCCAGTACTTC.

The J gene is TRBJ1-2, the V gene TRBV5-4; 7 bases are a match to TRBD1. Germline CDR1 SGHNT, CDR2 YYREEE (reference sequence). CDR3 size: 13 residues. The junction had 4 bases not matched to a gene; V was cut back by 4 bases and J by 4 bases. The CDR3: CASSPRDSYGYTF. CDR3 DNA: TGTGCCAGCAGCCCCCGGGACAGCTATGGCTACACCTTC.

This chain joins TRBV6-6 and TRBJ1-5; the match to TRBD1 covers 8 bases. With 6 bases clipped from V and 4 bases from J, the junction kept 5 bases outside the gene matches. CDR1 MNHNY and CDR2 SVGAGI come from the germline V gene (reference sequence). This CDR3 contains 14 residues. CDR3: CASRGRTGNQPQHF. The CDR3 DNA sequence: TGTGCCAGCAGGGGGAGGACAGGGAATCAGCCCCAGCATTTT.

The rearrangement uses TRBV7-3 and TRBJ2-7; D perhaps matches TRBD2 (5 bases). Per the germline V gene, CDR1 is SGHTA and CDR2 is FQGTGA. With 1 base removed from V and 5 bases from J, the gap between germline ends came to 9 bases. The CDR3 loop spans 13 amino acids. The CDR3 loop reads CASSLRRHDEQYF. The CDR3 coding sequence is TGTGCCAGCAGCTTAAGGAGGCACGACGAGCAGTACTTC. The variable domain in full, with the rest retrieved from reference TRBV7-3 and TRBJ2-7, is GAGVSQTPSNKVTEKGKYVELRCDPISGHTALYWYRQSLGQGPEFLIYFQGTGAADDSGLPNDRFFAVRPEGSVSTLKIQRTERGDSAVYLCASSLRRHDEQYFGPGTRLTVT.

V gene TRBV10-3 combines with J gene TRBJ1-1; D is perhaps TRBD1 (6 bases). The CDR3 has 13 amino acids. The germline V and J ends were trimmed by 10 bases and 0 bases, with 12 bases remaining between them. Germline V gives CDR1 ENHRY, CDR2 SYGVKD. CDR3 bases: TGTGCCAACAGGGAGGGGCTGAACACTGAAGCTTTCTTT. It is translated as CANREGLNTEAFF.

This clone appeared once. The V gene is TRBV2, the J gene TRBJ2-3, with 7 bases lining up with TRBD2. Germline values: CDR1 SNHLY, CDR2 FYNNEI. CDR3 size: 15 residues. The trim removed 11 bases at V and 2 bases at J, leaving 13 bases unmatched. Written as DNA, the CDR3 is TGTGCCTTAAGGGATTGGAGCGGGGACACAGATACGCAGTATTTT. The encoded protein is CALRDWSGDTDTQYF. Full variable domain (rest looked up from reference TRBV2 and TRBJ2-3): EPEVTQTPSHQVTQMGQEVILRCVPISNHLYFYWYRQILGQKVEFLVSFYNNEISEKSEIFDDQFSVERPDGSNFTLKIRSTKLEDSAMYFCALRDWSGDTDTQYFGPGTRLTVL.

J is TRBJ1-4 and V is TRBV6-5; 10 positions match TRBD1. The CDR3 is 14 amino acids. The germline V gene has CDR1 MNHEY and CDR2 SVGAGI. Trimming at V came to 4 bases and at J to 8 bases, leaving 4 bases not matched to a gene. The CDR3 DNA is TGTGCCAGCAGTTCCATGACAGGGGGCGAAAAACTGTTTTTT. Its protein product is CASSSMTGGEKLFF.

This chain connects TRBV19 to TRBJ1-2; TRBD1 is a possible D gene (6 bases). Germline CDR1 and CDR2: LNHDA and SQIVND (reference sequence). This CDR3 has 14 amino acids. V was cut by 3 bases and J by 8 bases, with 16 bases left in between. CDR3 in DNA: TGTGCCAGTAGTATTTATCCAGGGGAAGGCGGCTACACCTTC. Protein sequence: CASSIYPGEGGYTF.

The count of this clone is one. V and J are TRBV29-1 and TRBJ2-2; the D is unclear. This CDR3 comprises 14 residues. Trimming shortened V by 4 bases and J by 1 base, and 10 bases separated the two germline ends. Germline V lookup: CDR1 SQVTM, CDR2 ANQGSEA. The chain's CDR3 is CSVGGVGNTGELFF. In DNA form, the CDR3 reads TGCAGCGTTGGAGGCGTCGGGAACACCGGGGAGCTGTTTTTT.

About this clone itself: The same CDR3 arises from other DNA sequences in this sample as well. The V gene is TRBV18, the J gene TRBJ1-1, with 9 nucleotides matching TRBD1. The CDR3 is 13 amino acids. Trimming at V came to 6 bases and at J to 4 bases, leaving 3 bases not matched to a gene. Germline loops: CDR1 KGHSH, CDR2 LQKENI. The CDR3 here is CASSPTGGTEAFF. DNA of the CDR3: TGTGCCAGCTCGCCGACAGGGGGCACTGAAGCTTTCTTT.

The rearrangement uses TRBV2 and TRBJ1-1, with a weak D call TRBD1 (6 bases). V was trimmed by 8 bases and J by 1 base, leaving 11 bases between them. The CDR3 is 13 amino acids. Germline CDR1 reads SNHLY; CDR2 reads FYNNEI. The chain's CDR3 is CASGKGENTEAFF. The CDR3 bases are TGTGCCAGCGGCAAGGGGGAGAACACTGAAGCTTTCTTT.

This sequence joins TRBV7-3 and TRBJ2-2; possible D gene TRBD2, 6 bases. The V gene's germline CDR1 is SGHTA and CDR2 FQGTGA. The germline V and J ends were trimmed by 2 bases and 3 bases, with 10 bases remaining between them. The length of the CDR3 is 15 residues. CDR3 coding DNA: TGTGCCAGCAGCTTAGAGGGACTCTACACCGGGGAGCTGTTTTTT. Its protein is CASSLEGLYTGELFF.

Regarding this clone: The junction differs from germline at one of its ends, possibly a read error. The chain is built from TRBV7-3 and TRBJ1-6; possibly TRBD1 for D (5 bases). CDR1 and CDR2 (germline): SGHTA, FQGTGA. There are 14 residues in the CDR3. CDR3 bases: TGTGCCAGCAGCTTAGGGGGGTCGATTCGGAGCCAGGACTTT. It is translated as CASSLGGSIRSQDF.

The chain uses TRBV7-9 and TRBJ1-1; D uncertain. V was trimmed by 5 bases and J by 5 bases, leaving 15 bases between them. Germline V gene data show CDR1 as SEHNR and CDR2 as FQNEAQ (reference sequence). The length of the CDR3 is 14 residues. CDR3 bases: TGTGCCAGCAGCCCCCTACCCGGGGATACTGAAGCTTTCTTT. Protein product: CASSPLPGDTEAFF. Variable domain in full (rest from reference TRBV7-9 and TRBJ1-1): DTGVSQNPRHKITKRGQNVTFRCDPISEHNRLYWYRQTLGQGPEFLTYFQNEAQLEKSRLLSDRFSAERPKGSFSTLEIQRTEQGDSAMYLCASSPLPGDTEAFFGQGTRLTVV.